The sequence of this TCR beta chain was determined in a study of T cell repertoires in aging, cancer and after chemotherapy. For the study at large: Six age groups, ranging from 30 or younger to 70 or older, included the donors. Study-wide findings and caveats: Healthy donors lost TCR diversity with age mainly through richness, cancer patients through richness and evenness.

In regard to this clonotype: Antigen: not known.

Rearranged V-D-J TRB sequences were amplified with a mixed TRB-A/B primer pool. TCRdb re-called the multiplex PCR reads with MiXCR, one entry per CDR3 protein. The sample contains some 11,000 distinct CDR3 sequences, roughly 30% of which appear only once. The template was genomic DNA from peripheral blood, not RNA. Per the germline V gene, CDR1 is SGHRS and CDR2 is YFSETQ. This CDR3 spans 14 amino acids. V gave up 0 bases and J gave up 4 bases, with 9 bases separating them. The J gene is TRBJ2-3, the V gene TRBV5-1, with no clear D. This sequence originates from a human donor in good health. Sequenced: blood. The CDR3 nucleotides read TGCGCCAGCAGCTTGGATAGTAGTTCAGATACGCAGTATTTT. Amino acid sequence: CASSLDSSSDTQYF.